This T cell receptor (beta chain) derives from a study of T cells expressing NK-cell markers. The CDR3 length is 13 residues. Germline V gene sequence: CDR1 SGHNT, CDR2 YENEEA. Researchers built TCR beta cDNA using 5'RACE template switching with UMIs. TCRdb reprocessed the 5' RACE reads, keeping one entry per CDR3 protein, no DNA. In total, the table holds hundreds of thousands of distinct CDR3 sequences. This TCR came from a woman between 18 and 70 years old in good health. The chain couples TRBV11-3 to TRBJ2-2. The sample consisted of blood T cells: a sorted CD56 or NKG2C T cell subset, CD4+ or CD8+ T cells, or bulk PBMC T cells (not recorded which). The CDR3 sequence: CASSFDGTGELFF.